The TCR beta chain under discussion was sequenced for a study of T-cell memory formation after mild COVID-19. The study, taken as a whole, reports: Later expanders leaned CD4+, whereas day 15 to 85 contracting clones were balanced CD4/CD8. Memory cells collected pre-infection included some clones that later responded, suggesting cross-reactive memory joined.

A single record per CDR3 protein comes from TCRdb applying MiXCR to the 5' RACE reads. The sample yields 350,000 to 500,000 distinct CDR3 sequences, 15% to 20% seen once. This CDR3 is built from 15 residues. A remark on this clonotype: Its antigen is unidentified.

The origin of this receptor is an adult woman who had mild COVID-19 (a few samples of this study predate the infection). Cell type and time point are not known. V and J are TRBV21-1 and TRBJ2-7; TRBD1 is the table's D call, not checked against the DNA. TRBV21-1 constitutes a pseudogene. Sequenced input: PBMCs or a T cell subset sorted from them (not recorded which). This chain's CDR3 is CASSTPGRTTYEQYF. Written as DNA, the CDR3 is TGTGCCAGCAGCACACCCGGGAGAACCACTTACGAGCAGTACTTC.